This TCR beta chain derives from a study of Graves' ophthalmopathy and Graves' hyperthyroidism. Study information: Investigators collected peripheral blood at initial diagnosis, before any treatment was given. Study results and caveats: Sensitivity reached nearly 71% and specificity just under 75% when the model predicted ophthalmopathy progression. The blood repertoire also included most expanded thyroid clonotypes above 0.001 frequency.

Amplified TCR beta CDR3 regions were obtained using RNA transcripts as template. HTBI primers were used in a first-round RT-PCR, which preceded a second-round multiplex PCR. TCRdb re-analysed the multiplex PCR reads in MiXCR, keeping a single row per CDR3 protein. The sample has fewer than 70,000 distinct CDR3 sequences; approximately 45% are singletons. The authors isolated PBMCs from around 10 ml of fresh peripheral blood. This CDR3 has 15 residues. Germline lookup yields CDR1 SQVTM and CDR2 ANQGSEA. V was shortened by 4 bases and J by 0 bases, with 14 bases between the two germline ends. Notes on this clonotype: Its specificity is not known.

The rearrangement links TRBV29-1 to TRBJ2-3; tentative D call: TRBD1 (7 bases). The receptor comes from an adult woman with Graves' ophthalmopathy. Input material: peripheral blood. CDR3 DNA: TGCAGCGTTGCCGTGGGGGGACAGAGCACAGATACGCAGTATTTT. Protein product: CSVAVGGQSTDTQYF.